This T cell receptor beta chain was recorded in a study of T-cell memory formation after mild COVID-19. A total of 14 residues make up the CDR3, ends included. Germline V lookup: CDR1 SEHNR, CDR2 FQNEAQ (reference sequence). The sample holds a few counts of this clonotype. Its antigen remains unidentified. It is unclear where the CDR3 begins or ends on the DNA, so no DNA is shown, and the CDR3 is as TCRdb lists it. The study, taken as a whole, reports: Prior to infection, memory already included some responding clones, suggesting cross-reactive memory joined. CD4+ contracting clones were found mainly in CM and EM, and CD8+ ones in EMRA.

A 5'RACE reaction primed in the constant segment made cDNA libraries of TCR alpha and TCR beta, and these carried sample barcodes and UMIs. TCRdb used MiXCR to reprocess the 5' RACE reads, holding one entry per CDR3 protein. The data show around 250,000 distinct CDR3 sequences, approximately 15% seen once. This chain uses TRBV7-9 with TRBJ2-2; the table calls TRBD1, which could not be checked here. Input material: PBMCs or a T cell subset sorted from them (not recorded which). The receptor was isolated from an adult woman who had mild COVID-19 (a few samples of this study predate the infection). Cell type and time point are not known. CDR3 loop: CASSSTGPGELFFF.